The clone carrying this TCR beta chain was counted only a few times. The entry originates in a study of quantifying T cell responses using KT2 cells. In the study overall: Reverse transcription used primers in the TCR alpha and beta constant regions.

The cDNA 3' end received a ligated oligonucleotide with a UMI. First-round PCR used 4 cycles and beta primers RC1.1 and RC1.2 covering TRBC1 and TRBC2. TCR alpha and beta chains were handled separately starting at the second PCR. Each CDR3 protein is one row after TCRdb ran MiXCR on the UMI-ligation and nested PCR reads. The table includes tens of thousands of distinct CDR3 sequences, 9% to 15% detected once. KT2, a clone with a known TCR, was spiked into unfractionated PBMC. The CDR3 consists of 15 residues. Germline CDR1 SGHNT, CDR2 YENEEA. The J segment lost 5 bases and the V segment lost 2 bases, leaving 4 bases of the junction unmatched.

The sequenced material came from PBMCs spiked with cells of the T cell clone KT2. This TCR derives from a human donor. The J gene is TRBJ2-1, the V gene TRBV11-3, with 9 positions matching TRBD2. The CDR3 nucleotides read TGTGCCAGCAGCTTATCTAGCGGGACACACAATGAGCAGTTCTTC. Translating gives CASSLSSGTHNEQFF.